This TCR beta chain stems from a study of blood T cells in healthy people across ages. Sample-barcoded 5' priming and a J-beta primer mix drove a second PCR of roughly 6 to 12 cycles. TCRdb independently ran MiXCR on the 5' RACE reads; one entry per CDR3 protein. The table shows 1.5 million to 2 million distinct CDR3 sequences, with around half occurring only once. CDR3 length: 13 amino acids. The V and J ends lost 4 bases and 2 bases respectively, with 7 bases between them. Germline V gene lookup returns CDR1 MDHEN and CDR2 SYDVKM. This clonotype was counted a few times. Sequenced material: blood. This receptor was identified in a woman between 40 and 55 years old in good health. The chain joins TRBV28 to TRBJ2-3; the D is unclear. Written as DNA, the CDR3 is TGTGCCAGCAGTTCCCCTGCCACAGATACGCAGTATTTT. As protein: CASSSPATDTQYF.